The 24 T cell receptor beta chains reported below all come from one sample, sequenced in a study of control samples from healthy donors and cancer patients. Assay used: immunoSEQ multiplex PCR; TCRdb lists only in-frame clones, some missing. The sample consists of approximately 150,000 clones, approximately 94% of them appearing once. Sample: blood. Every receptor here comes from a man younger than 35 in good health.

This chain uses TRBV25-1 with TRBJ1-6; 7 nucleotides line up with TRBD1. Germline assignment: CDR1 MGHDK and CDR2 SYGVNS. Trimming removed 3 bases from V and 7 bases from J; junction bases left unmatched: 3. The CDR3 consists of 14 residues. The CDR3 DNA is TGTGCCAGCAGTGATCCGGGACAGAATTCACCCCTCCACTTT. This gives the protein CASSDPGQNSPLHF.

This chain connects TRBV5-1 to TRBJ1-3, with TRBD1 matching over 10 bases. CDR1 and CDR2 from the germline V gene are SGHRS and YFSETQ. With V trimmed by 4 bases and J by 0 bases, 7 bases remained unmatched. CDR3 size: 17 residues. CDR3 DNA: TGCGCCAGCAGCCGGGGACAGGGGTCATACTCTGGAAACACCATATATTTT. Its protein product is CASSRGQGSYSGNTIYF.

The gene calls are TRBV11-2 and TRBJ2-7, with D unclear. V lost 3 bases to trimming and J lost 0 bases, with 3 bases between them. Germline V gene data show CDR1 as SGHAT and CDR2 as FQNNGV. There are 12 residues in the CDR3. The CDR3 nucleotides are TGTGCCAGCAGCTTTGACTCCTACGAGCAGTACTTC. Its protein product is CASSFDSYEQYF.

This clone has ten or more counts. This chain links TRBV27 with TRBJ2-7; 10 nucleotides align to TRBD2. CDR1 MNHEY and CDR2 SMNVEV come from the germline V gene (reference sequence). The CDR3 sequence is 14 residues long. The junction had 4 bases not matched to a gene; V was cut back by 5 bases and J by 3 bases. CDR3 region: CASSLLAGFYEQYF. CDR3 nucleotides: TGTGCCAGCAGTCTACTAGCGGGATTCTACGAGCAGTACTTC.

V is TRBV7-6 and J is TRBJ1-6; 7 bases agree with TRBD1. The V segment lost 0 bases and the J segment 7 bases; nucleotides outside the gene matches: 6. The germline CDR1 and CDR2 sequences are SGHVS and FNYEAQ. The CDR3 is made up of 16 amino acids. The CDR3: CASSLAVPGGNSPLHF. CDR3 bases: TGTGCCAGCAGCTTAGCGGTCCCAGGGGGGAATTCACCCCTCCACTTT.

This clone was seen only once. The rearrangement uses TRBV11-3 and TRBJ2-3, with unresolved D. The germline CDR1 and CDR2 sequences are SGHNT and YENEEA. The CDR3 length is 13 residues. V lost 2 bases and J 4 bases, leaving 7 bases between the germline ends. CDR3 sequence reads: CASSLSLADTQYF. The CDR3 bases are TGTGCCAGCAGCTTAAGTTTGGCAGATACGCAGTATTTT.

V and J are TRBV27 and TRBJ1-5, with a possible D match to TRBD1 (5 bases). The V end lost 3 bases, the J end lost 7 bases, and 10 bases lay between the germline ends. This CDR3 has 13 amino acids. Germline V CDR1 and CDR2: MNHEY, SMNVEV (reference sequence). CDR3 protein: CASSFFGGQPQHF. CDR3 bases: TGTGCCAGCAGTTTCTTCGGGGGGCAGCCCCAGCATTTT.

This clone has a handful of counts. V usage is TRBV28 and J usage is TRBJ1-1, with TRBD1 identical over 10 bases. The CDR3 has 14 residues. V lost 4 bases and J lost 5; bases outside the gene matches: 4. Germline-derived CDR1 and CDR2 are MDHEN and SYDVKM. The CDR3 protein is CASSSGQGGTEAFF. The DNA of the CDR3 is TGTGCCAGCAGTTCCGGACAGGGGGGGACTGAAGCTTTCTTT. Together with reference TRBV28 and TRBJ1-1, the CDR3 gives the full variable domain: DVKVTQSSRYLVKRTGEKVFLECVQDMDHENMFWYRQDPGLGLRLIYFSYDVKMKEKGDIPEGYSVSREKKERFSLILESASTNQTSMYLCASSSGQGGTEAFFGQGTRLTVV.

The V and J genes are TRBV10-2 and TRBJ1-1; TRBD1 might be the D (6 bases). Between the trimmed V and J ends, which lost 6 bases and 0 bases, there was a span of 14 bases. Germline V gives CDR1 WSHSY, CDR2 SAAADI. The CDR3 extends over 15 amino acids. CDR3 nucleotide sequence: TGCGCCAGCAGGGTCGACAGGATTATGAACACTGAAGCTTTCTTT. It encodes CASRVDRIMNTEAFF.

CDR3 residues: CASSLRSSYEQYF. DNA of the CDR3: TGCGCCAGCAGCCTCCGCAGCTCCTACGAGCAGTACTTC. The genes are TRBV4-1 and TRBJ2-7; D not certain. V lost 4 bases, J lost 0 bases, and 7 bases lay in between. CDR1 and CDR2 (germline): MGHRA, YSYEKL. This CDR3 has 13 residues.

This clone was picked up one time. The rearrangement links TRBV7-2 to TRBJ1-1, with D perhaps matching TRBD1 (5 bases). Germline CDR1 reads SGHTA; CDR2 reads FQGNSA. Trimming took off 3 bases at V and 4 bases at J, with 15 bases between the two ends. The CDR3 is 15 residues long. This chain's CDR3 is CASSFRVGPFTEAFF. DNA of the CDR3: TGTGCCAGCAGCTTCAGGGTCGGACCTTTCACTGAAGCTTTCTTT.

Turning to this clone: Because the CDR3's place on the DNA is in doubt, the DNA is left out and the CDR3 is given as listed by TCRdb. The genes are TRBV6-4 and TRBJ2-1; TRBD2 was called by the table and not checked on the DNA. The CDR3 has 15 residues if both end residues are counted. Germline loops: CDR1 MRHNA, CDR2 SNTAGT. CDR3 protein: CASSDFPGVAGGSFF.

V and J are TRBV5-1 and TRBJ2-3; no definite D call. CDR1 and CDR2 (germline): SGHRS, YFSETQ. Deletions cut 5 bases from V and 0 bases from J, with 10 bases between. This CDR3 has 14 amino acids. CDR3 nucleotide sequence: TGCGCCAGCAGAGGTACCGGTAGCACAGATACGCAGTATTTT. It translates to CASRGTGSTDTQYF.

The V gene is TRBV28, the J gene TRBJ1-5; D may be TRBD1 (6 bases). Germline CDR1 and CDR2: MDHEN and SYDVKM. Trimming pared 5 bases from V and 0 bases from J, leaving 14 bases between. This CDR3 is 16 amino acids long. CDR3 in amino acids: CASSGRTVYSNQPQHF. The CDR3 DNA follows: TGTGCCAGCAGTGGCCGGACAGTCTATAGCAATCAGCCCCAGCATTTT.

This clone was recorded a few times. This chain joins TRBV2 and TRBJ2-3; a weak D match, TRBD2 (5 bases). V gave up 6 bases and J gave up 6 bases, with 16 bases separating them. The CDR3 length is 14 residues. Germline CDR1 is SNHLY and CDR2 is FYNNEI. CDR3 protein: CASRGEKPLDTQYF. The DNA of the CDR3 is TGTGCCAGCAGGGGAGAGAAACCTTTGGATACGCAGTATTTT.

The chain has TRBV13 and TRBJ2-1; D is unclear. This CDR3 spans 16 amino acids. V gave up 2 bases and J gave up 6 bases, with 17 bases separating them. Germline V gene sequence: CDR1 PRHDT, CDR2 FYEKMQ (reference sequence). The CDR3 nucleotides are TGTGCCAGCAGCTTAAGATTGAGCAACCCTCGCAATGAGCAGTTCTTC. It encodes CASSLRLSNPRNEQFF.

In the case of this clone: The junction and the germline gene differ at one end; a read error may be behind it. V gene TRBV7-7 combines with J gene TRBJ2-3; 13 nucleotides align to TRBD2. Germline loops: CDR1 SSHAT, CDR2 FNYEAQ (reference sequence). The length of the CDR3 is 16 residues. The CDR3 protein is CASSAILAGGADTQYF. The DNA for the CDR3 is TGTGCTAGCAGCGCTATACTAGCGGGGGGGGCAGATACGCAGTATTTT.

J is TRBJ2-7 and V is TRBV4-3; D may be TRBD1 (6 bases). CDR3 length equals 15 residues. Trimming removed 0 bases from V and 3 bases from J, with 12 bases in between. CDR1 LGHNA and CDR2 YSLEER come from the germline V gene. In nucleotides, the CDR3 is TGCGCCAGCAGCCAAGAGGGAAAAGGGGGCTACGAGCAGTACTTC. Protein product: CASSQEGKGGYEQYF.

This chain links TRBV4-1 with TRBJ1-6, with D possibly matching TRBD1 (5 bases). Germline V gives CDR1 MGHRA, CDR2 YSYEKL. The germline V and J ends were trimmed by 3 bases and 0 bases, with 12 bases remaining between them. This CDR3 contains 17 residues. CDR3 nucleotides: TGCGCCAGCAGCCAGCAGTTCGGGGGCTCCTATAATTCACCCCTCCACTTT. Its protein is CASSQQFGGSYNSPLHF.

This clone was counted only a few times. The CDR3 nucleotides are TGTGCCAGTAGTACGTCGGGGGGGCCAGATACGCAGTATTTT. It specifies CASSTSGGPDTQYF. The chain joins TRBV19 to TRBJ2-3, with 8 bases identical to TRBD2. The J segment lost 4 bases and the V segment lost 4 bases, leaving 4 bases of the junction unmatched. The CDR3 consists of 14 residues. From germline, CDR1 is LNHDA and CDR2 SQIVND (reference sequence).

This chain links TRBV9 with TRBJ2-1; 11 nucleotides line up with TRBD2. The CDR3 has 14 residues. Germline V gene data show CDR1 as SGDLS and CDR2 as YYNGEE. After removal of 4 bases from V and 10 bases from J, the junction contained 7 bases not matched to a gene. The CDR3 bases are TGTGCCAGCAGCCTAGCGGGAGGTGCGAGGGAGCAGTTCTTC. Protein product: CASSLAGGAREQFF.

This clone was seen only a few times. This CDR3 is CASSRTGSTGELFF. The CDR3 DNA reads as TGTGCCAGCAGTAGGACAGGGAGCACCGGGGAGCTGTTTTTT. V usage is TRBV6-4 and J usage is TRBJ2-2, with 8 bases identical to TRBD1. Germline V CDR1 and CDR2: MRHNA, SNTAGT. V lost 5 bases, J lost 4 bases, and 3 bases stayed unmatched. The CDR3 sequence is 14 residues long.

V and J are TRBV30 and TRBJ1-3; D may be TRBD1 (6 bases). Germline CDR1 is GTSNPN and CDR2 is SVGIG (reference sequence). V lost 5 bases and J lost 0, with 14 bases in between. This CDR3 contains 15 residues. CDR3 DNA sequence: TGTGCCTGGGGGGACACCCTGAGCTCTGGAAACACCATATATTTT. It translates to CAWGDTLSSGNTIYF. Using reference TRBV30 and TRBJ1-3 for the parts outside the CDR3, the full variable domain is SQTIHQWPATLVQPVGSPLSLECTVEGTSNPNLYWYRQAAGRGLQLLFYSVGIGQISSEVPQNLSASRPQDRQFILSSKKLLLSDSGFYLCAWGDTLSSGNTIYFGEGSWLTVV.

The chain employs TRBV3-1 (or the pseudogene TRBV3-2) and TRBJ1-2, with unresolved D. The ends were cut back, 0 bases at V and 8 bases at J, with 10 bases in the middle. This CDR3 is 13 amino acids long. Germline values: CDR1 LGHDT, CDR2 YNNKEL (reference sequence). The DNA of the CDR3 is TGTGCCAGCAGCCAAGATGGAGCGAGGGGCTACACCTTC. As protein: CASSQDGARGYTF.